One sample yielded the 16 T cell receptor beta chains listed below, sequenced in a study of blood T cell repertoires in COVID-19. Sequencing was performed with immunoSEQ multiplex PCR; in TCRdb, only in-frame clones are kept and a portion is missing. Of 95,000 to 150,000 clones in the sample, 86% were seen once. The sequenced material came from peripheral blood. Receptor source: a middle-aged man with acute or convalescent COVID-19.

The sample holds one count of this clone. CDR3 coding DNA: TGCGCCAGCAGCCAGAGCGGGACTCAAGAGACCCAGTACTTC. Protein: CASSQSGTQETQYF. The chain links TRBV4-1 to TRBJ2-5, with 7 bases fitting TRBD2. There are 14 residues in the CDR3. Germline loops: CDR1 MGHRA, CDR2 YSYEKL. The ends lost 3 bases at V and 2 bases at J; junction bases unmatched: 3.

The rearrangement links TRBV19 to TRBJ1-5; the D gene is possibly TRBD1 (5 bases). CDR3 length equals 18 residues. Germline CDR1 and CDR2: LNHDA and SQIVND (reference sequence). With 4 bases removed from V and 0 bases from J, the gap between germline ends came to 19 bases. Here the CDR3 reads CASSTRGESYYSNQPQHF. CDR3 coding DNA: TGTGCCAGTAGTACCCGGGGGGAGAGCTACTATAGCAATCAGCCCCAGCATTTT.

CDR3 sequence (DNA): TGTGCCAGCAGTGAATATAGAGGGTTAGGAGAAAAACTGTTTTTT. Its protein product is CASSEYRGLGEKLFF. The chain joins TRBV25-1 to TRBJ1-4, with D hard to call. The CDR3 is 15 residues long. Germline V gene lookup returns CDR1 MGHDK and CDR2 SYGVNS. V dropped 0 bases and J dropped 8 bases, with 13 bases sitting between them.

This clone is a singleton in its sample. The CDR3 bases are TGTGCCAGCAGTTTACTAGGCACAGATACGCAGTATTTT. Its translation is CASSLLGTDTQYF. V usage is TRBV6-5 and J usage is TRBJ2-3; perhaps TRBD2 as D (5 bases). The V end lost 4 bases, the J end lost 1 base, and 6 bases lay between the germline ends. Germline loops: CDR1 MNHEY, CDR2 SVGAGI. The CDR3 runs to 13 residues.

The V and J genes are TRBV30 and TRBJ1-4; D may be TRBD1 (5 bases). This CDR3 region has 12 residues. Germline V gene lookup returns CDR1 GTSNPN and CDR2 SVGIG (reference sequence). The ends were cut back, 3 bases at V and 6 bases at J, with 8 bases in the middle. The CDR3 protein is CAWSSRDEKLFF. The CDR3 DNA sequence: TGTGCCTGGAGCTCCAGGGATGAAAAACTGTTTTTT.

The rearrangement uses TRBV7-8 and TRBJ1-2, with 11 bases aligning to TRBD1. Germline trimming cut 3 bases from V and 7 bases from J; bases unmatched to any gene: 4. This CDR3 region has 14 residues. Looked up from germline, CDR1 is SGHVS and CDR2 is FQNEAQ. This chain's CDR3 is CASSLMGQGVGYTF. The DNA for the CDR3 is TGTGCCAGCAGCTTGATGGGACAGGGGGTTGGCTACACCTTC.

The V gene is TRBV7-9, the J gene TRBJ1-1; the D gene is possibly TRBD1 (5 bases). Between the trimmed V and J ends, which lost 1 base and 4 bases, there was a span of 10 bases. CDR1 and CDR2 (germline): SEHNR, FQNEAQ (reference sequence). This CDR3 contains 14 residues. This CDR3 reads CASSLEGDGTEAFF. Written as DNA, the CDR3 is TGTGCCAGCAGCTTAGAAGGGGATGGCACTGAAGCTTTCTTT.

This chain uses TRBV19 with TRBJ1-2, with 8 positions matching TRBD1. The germline gives CDR1 LNHDA, CDR2 SQIVND (reference sequence). V lost 6 bases to trimming and J lost 9 bases; unmatched junction nucleotides: 6. CDR3 length: 12 residues. CDR3 sequence: CASRRTGLSYTF. CDR3 DNA: TGTGCCAGTAGACGGACAGGGCTTAGCTACACCTTC.

The rearrangement joins TRBV7-9 to TRBJ2-3, with 14 bases matching TRBD2. Per germline, CDR1 SEHNR and CDR2 FQNEAQ (reference sequence). This CDR3 has 16 residues. V gave up 4 bases and J gave up 4 bases; unmatched junction bases: 4. The DNA of the CDR3 is TGTGCCAGCAGCTCGGGACTAGCGGGGGACCCAGATACGCAGTATTTT. The encoded protein is CASSSGLAGDPDTQYF.

The chain couples TRBV25-1 to TRBJ2-1, with 7 bases lining up with TRBD2. CDR3 length equals 13 residues. Per germline, CDR1 MGHDK and CDR2 SYGVNS. Germline trimming cut 6 bases from V and 8 bases from J; bases unmatched to any gene: 7. CDR3 sequence reads: CASRGAGRDEQFF. DNA of the CDR3: TGTGCCAGCAGGGGAGCGGGGCGGGATGAGCAGTTCTTC.

The gene calls are TRBV5-1 and TRBJ2-2; 10 bases line up with TRBD2. The length of the CDR3 is 18 residues. With V trimmed by 0 bases and J by 5 bases, 10 bases remained unmatched. From germline, CDR1 is SGHRS and CDR2 YFSETQ. The CDR3 nucleotides are TGCGCCAGCAGCTTGGCCGGTAGTCTAGCGGGAGTTACCGGGGAGCTGTTTTTT. This gives the protein CASSLAGSLAGVTGELFF. Based on the CDR3 plus reference TRBV5-1 and TRBJ2-2, the full variable domain is KAGVTQTPRYLIKTRGQQVTLSCSPISGHRSVSWYQQTPGQGLQFLFEYFSETQRNKGNFPGRFSGRQFSNSRSEMNVSTLELGDSALYLCASSLAGSLAGVTGELFFGEGSRLTVL.

The V and J genes are TRBV15 and TRBJ2-1; perhaps TRBD1 as D (5 bases). Germline V gives CDR1 LNHNV, CDR2 YYDKDF (reference sequence). V was shortened by 0 bases and J by 10 bases, with 16 bases between the two germline ends. CDR3 length equals 15 residues. This chain's CDR3 is CATSRDRWGWGEQFF. In DNA, the CDR3 is TGTGCCACCAGCAGAGATCGGTGGGGCTGGGGAGAGCAGTTCTTC. Drawing the rest from reference TRBV15 and TRBJ2-1, the complete variable domain is DAMVIQNPRYQVTQFGKPVTLSCSQTLNHNVMYWYQQKSSQAPKLLFHYYDKDFNNEADTPDNFQSRRPNTSFCFLDIRSPGLGDTAMYLCATSRDRWGWGEQFFGPGTRLTVL.

This clone is a singleton in its sample. V and J are TRBV11-2 and TRBJ1-2; 11 bases agree with TRBD1. CDR1 SGHAT and CDR2 FQNNGV come from the germline V gene. The CDR3 has 16 residues. Germline trimming cut 4 bases from V and 7 bases from J; bases unmatched to any gene: 11. CDR3 DNA: TGTGCCAGCAGCTCCAAATCCGGACAGGGGGCGGCTGGCTACACCTTC. Protein product: CASSSKSGQGAAGYTF. The whole variable domain, remainder taken from reference TRBV11-2 and TRBJ1-2, is EAGVAQSPRYKIIEKRQSVAFWCNPISGHATLYWYQQILGQGPKLLIQFQNNGVVDDSQLPKDRFSAERLKGVDSTLKIQPAKLEDSAVYLCASSSKSGQGAAGYTFGSGTRLTVV.

This chain links TRBV19 with TRBJ2-6, with 9 bases lining up with TRBD1. Trimming took 7 bases from V and 1 from J; bases not matched to a gene: 5. The CDR3 has 16 residues. Germline V gives CDR1 LNHDA, CDR2 SQIVND (reference sequence). Here the CDR3 DNA reads TGTGCCAGTACCGGGACAGGGATTTCTGGGGCCAACGTCCTGACTTTC. It encodes CASTGTGISGANVLTF.

This chain links TRBV5-1 with TRBJ2-3; D is perhaps TRBD2 (6 bases). The CDR3 has 17 amino acids. CDR1 is SGHRS and CDR2 is YFSETQ in the germline V gene. Trimming took off 0 bases at V and 1 base at J, with 15 bases between the two ends. The CDR3: CASSLEPAGDRTDTQYF. CDR3 DNA: TGCGCCAGCAGCTTGGAGCCAGCGGGCGATCGCACAGATACGCAGTATTTT.

The chain recombines TRBV20-1 with TRBJ1-2; 8 nucleotides agree with TRBD1. This CDR3 has 11 amino acids. Losses at the gene ends were 6 bases for V and 9 bases for J; bases not matched to a gene: 6. CDR1 and CDR2 (germline): DFQATT, SNEGSKA (reference sequence). CDR3 sequence reads: CSARTGLRYTF. As DNA, the CDR3 is TGCAGTGCGCGGACAGGGTTACGCTACACCTTC.